A selection of T cell receptor beta chains follows, all from one sample in a study of cytomegalovirus exposure and HLA in healthy donors. TCRdb's copy holds only in-frame clones and misses some; the assay was immunoSEQ multiplex PCR. The sample records about 180,000 clones, roughly 76% being singletons. The source material was PBMCs. The receptors shown here come from a woman under 30 in good health and CMV-seropositive. CDR3s include the opening cysteine and the closing phenylalanine or tryptophan. The D gene is left open where the match is weak. Rows may omit the clone size; those that give it use once, few, many or a size class.

cdr3_nt cdr3_aa j_call d_call v_call clone_size
TGTGCCTGCAGCGGAAACTATGGCTACACCTTC CACSGNYGYTF TRBJ1-2 . TRBV30 .
TGTGCCTGGAGAACAGGGGGCTCCTACAATGAGCAGTTCTTC CAWRTGGSYNEQFF TRBJ2-1 TRBD1 TRBV30 .
TGTGCCAGCAGCCCCGAGTTGGGGCGCCAAAATGGCTACACCTTC CASSPELGRQNGYTF TRBJ1-2 . TRBV6-5 .
TGTGCCAGCAGCGCGGGGGGGGTCCGGGCCTATGGCTACACCTTC CASSAGGVRAYGYTF TRBJ1-2 . TRBV9 .
TGTGCCACCACTGGTCCTAGCGGGGATGGTGAGCAGTTCTTC CATTGPSGDGEQFF TRBJ2-1 TRBD2 TRBV28 .
TGTGCCAGCAGCCGAGGGGGCACGTACGAGCAGTACTTC CASSRGGTYEQYF TRBJ2-7 TRBD1 TRBV7-9 few
TGTGCCACCCCTTACCGCGGGGGTACCTCCGGGGAGCTGTTTTTT CATPYRGGTSGELFF TRBJ2-2 TRBD2 TRBV6-4 .
TGTGCCAGCAGCTTAAGGCCGGGACAGGGTGAAGCTTTCTTT CASSLRPGQGEAFF TRBJ1-1 TRBD1 TRBV11-2 .
TGTGCCACCCAGCGGGGTGATTACCAAGAGACCCAGTACTTC CATQRGDYQETQYF TRBJ2-5 TRBD2 TRBV7-8 .
TGTGCCAGCAGCTTAGTACCAGGGAACGTCCTGACTTTC CASSLVPGNVLTF TRBJ2-6 . TRBV7-2 .
TGTGCCAGCCGGGGAAAACAAGAGACCCAGTACTTC CASRGKQETQYF TRBJ2-5 . TRBV2 .
TGTGCCAGCAGTCTTGGGACTGCGGGCAATCAGCCCCAGCATTTT CASSLGTAGNQPQHF TRBJ1-5 . TRBV28 .
TGTGCCAGCAGCGCCTATGGACTAGCGGGGGGCGAGGATGAGCAGTTCTTC CASSAYGLAGGEDEQFF TRBJ2-1 TRBD2 TRBV7-6 .
TGTGCCTGGAGCCAGGGAGCCAAAAACATTCAGTACTTC CAWSQGAKNIQYF TRBJ2-4 . TRBV30 .
TGTGCCAGCAGCTTAGGGCGGGGGGGCTACAATGAGCAGTTCTTC CASSLGRGGYNEQFF TRBJ2-1 TRBD2 TRBV7-2 once
TGTGCCAGCAGCGTAGAGTGGGGGGGCTACGAGCAGTACTTC CASSVEWGGYEQYF TRBJ2-7 TRBD2 TRBV9 once
TGTGCCAGCAGCACCGCCCCCGGGACTAGGGAGACCCAGTACTTC CASSTAPGTRETQYF TRBJ2-5 TRBD2 TRBV9 .
TGTGCCAGCAGTTTATATGTCTTTACGGGGGAAGCTGGGGCCAACGTCCTGACTTTC CASSLYVFTGEAGANVLTF TRBJ2-6 . TRBV28 .
TGTGCCAGCAGCCCCCGCCCTGGGAGCGGGCGGGGAAATGAGCAGTTCTTC CASSPRPGSGRGNEQFF TRBJ2-1 . TRBV7-6 once
TGTGCCAGCAGCTTGGGCATGGAGAGCTCTGGAAACACCATATATTTT CASSLGMESSGNTIYF TRBJ1-3 . TRBV5-6 .
TGTGCCAGTAGTCCCCGGGAGGCGGAGGGCTACACCTTC CASSPREAEGYTF TRBJ1-2 . TRBV19 .
TGTGCCAGCAGCACCTCAAGGGGTGATCTGTACTTC CASSTSRGDLYF TRBJ2-7 . TRBV14 few
TGTGCCATCAGTGAACAGGGAAGGAATCAGCCCCAGCATTTT CAISEQGRNQPQHF TRBJ1-5 . TRBV10-3 .
TGTGCCAGCAGGGAGACAGGGGGCGGTGATTCACCCCTCCACTTT CASRETGGGDSPLHF TRBJ1-6 TRBD1 TRBV5-6 .
TGTGCCAGTAAATTGGGGACTAGTGGTACCCAAGAGACCCAGTACTTC CASKLGTSGTQETQYF TRBJ2-5 TRBD2 TRBV19 .
TGTGCCAGCAGCGAGGACTGGATCCAAGAGACCCAGTACTTC CASSEDWIQETQYF TRBJ2-5 . TRBV7-9 once
TGTGCCAGCAGCTTAGGTTCCGAGGCGTACGAGCAGTACTTC CASSLGSEAYEQYF TRBJ2-7 . TRBV13 .
TGTGCCAGCAGCCCAACGGGGACAGGGGGTAATCAGCCCCAGCATTTT CASSPTGTGGNQPQHF TRBJ1-5 TRBD1 TRBV7-2 .
TGTGCCAGCTCACCCGAGGCGGGGGACAATCAGCCCCAGCATTTT CASSPEAGDNQPQHF TRBJ1-5 . TRBV18 .
TGTGCCAGCAGCCCCAGGACAGGGGGCGGGAGCAATCAGCCCCAGCATTTT CASSPRTGGGSNQPQHF TRBJ1-5 TRBD1 TRBV7-2 .
TGTGCCAGCAGCCACGGGCAGGGGGCAACCGGGGAGCTGTTTTTT CASSHGQGATGELFF TRBJ2-2 TRBD1 TRBV14 .
TGCGCCAGCAGCCAGAACCCTGGGACAGAGAGCGCCTACGAGCAGTACTTC CASSQNPGTESAYEQYF TRBJ2-7 TRBD1 TRBV4-3 .
TGTGCCAGCAGCTACGCCGGGTCCCAGAATACTGAAGCTTTCTTT CASSYAGSQNTEAFF TRBJ1-1 . TRBV27 .
TGTGCCAGCAGCTCAACAGGGGGCTATGGCTACACCTTC CASSSTGGYGYTF TRBJ1-2 TRBD1 TRBV7-8 .
TGTGCCAGCAAGCGGGACTATAATTCACCCCTCCACTTT CASKRDYNSPLHF TRBJ1-6 . TRBV6-5 .
TGCGCCAGCAGCTCGACAGGGGGCGCGGCAGATACGCAGTATTTT CASSSTGGAADTQYF TRBJ2-3 TRBD1 TRBV5-1 few
TGTGCCACCAGCAGAGGGGGCGGCTCCTACGAGCAGTACTTC CATSRGGGSYEQYF TRBJ2-7 . TRBV15 .